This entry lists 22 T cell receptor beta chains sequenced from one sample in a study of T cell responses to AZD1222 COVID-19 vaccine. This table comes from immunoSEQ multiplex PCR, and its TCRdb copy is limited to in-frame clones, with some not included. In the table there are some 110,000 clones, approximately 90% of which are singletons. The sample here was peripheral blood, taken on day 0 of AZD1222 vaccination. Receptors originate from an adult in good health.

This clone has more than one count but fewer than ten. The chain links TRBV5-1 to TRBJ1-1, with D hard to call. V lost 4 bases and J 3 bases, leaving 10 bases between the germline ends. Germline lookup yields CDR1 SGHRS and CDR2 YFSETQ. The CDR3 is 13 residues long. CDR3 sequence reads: CASSRTWDTEAFF. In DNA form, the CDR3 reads TGCGCCAGCAGCAGGACTTGGGACACTGAAGCTTTCTTT.

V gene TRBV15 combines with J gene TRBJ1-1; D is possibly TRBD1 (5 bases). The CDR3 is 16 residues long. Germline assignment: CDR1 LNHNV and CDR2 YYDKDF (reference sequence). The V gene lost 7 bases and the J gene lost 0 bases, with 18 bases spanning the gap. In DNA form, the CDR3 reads TGTGCCACCACCCCACCGGGGCGGCCTATGAACACTGAAGCTTTCTTT. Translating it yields CATTPPGRPMNTEAFF.

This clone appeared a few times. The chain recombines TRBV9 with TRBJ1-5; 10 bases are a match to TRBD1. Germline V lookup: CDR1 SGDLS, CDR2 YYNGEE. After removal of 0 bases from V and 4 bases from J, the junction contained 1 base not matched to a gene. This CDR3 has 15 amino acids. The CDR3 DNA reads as TGTGCCAGCAGCGTAGGGGGACAGGGGAATCAGCCCCAGCATTTT. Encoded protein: CASSVGGQGNQPQHF.

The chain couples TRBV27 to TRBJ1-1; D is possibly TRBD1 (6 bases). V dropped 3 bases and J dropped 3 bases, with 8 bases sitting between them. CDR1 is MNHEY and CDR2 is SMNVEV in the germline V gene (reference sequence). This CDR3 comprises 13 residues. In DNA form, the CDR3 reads TGTGCCAGCAGTTTCAACAGGGACACTGAAGCTTTCTTT. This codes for CASSFNRDTEAFF.

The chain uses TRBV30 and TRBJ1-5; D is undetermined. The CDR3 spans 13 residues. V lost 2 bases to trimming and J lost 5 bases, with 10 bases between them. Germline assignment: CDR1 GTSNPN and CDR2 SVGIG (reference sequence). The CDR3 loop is CAWSHSSDQPQHF. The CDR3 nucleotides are TGTGCCTGGAGTCATTCGTCGGATCAGCCCCAGCATTTT.

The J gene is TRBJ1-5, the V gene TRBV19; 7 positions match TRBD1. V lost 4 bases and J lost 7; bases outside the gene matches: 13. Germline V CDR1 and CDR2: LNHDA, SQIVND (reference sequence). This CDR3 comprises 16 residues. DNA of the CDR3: TGTGCCAGTAGTACCACTCACAGGGGCGAAGGGCAGCCCCAGCATTTT. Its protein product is CASSTTHRGEGQPQHF.

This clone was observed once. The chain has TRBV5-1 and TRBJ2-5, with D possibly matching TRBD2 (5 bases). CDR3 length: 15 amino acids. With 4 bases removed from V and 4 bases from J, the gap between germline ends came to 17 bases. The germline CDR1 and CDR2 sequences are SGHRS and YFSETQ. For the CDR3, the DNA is TGCGCCAGCAGCCAGACTATGCGTTTGGGAGAGACCCAGTACTTC. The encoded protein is CASSQTMRLGETQYF.

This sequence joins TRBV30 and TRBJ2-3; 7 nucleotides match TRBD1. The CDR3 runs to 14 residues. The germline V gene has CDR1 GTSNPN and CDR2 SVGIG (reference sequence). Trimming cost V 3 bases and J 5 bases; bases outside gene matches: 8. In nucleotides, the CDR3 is TGTGCCTGGAGCGTAGGGGGCGGAGGAGATACGCAGTATTTT. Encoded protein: CAWSVGGGGDTQYF. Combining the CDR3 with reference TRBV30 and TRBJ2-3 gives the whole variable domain SQTIHQWPATLVQPVGSPLSLECTVEGTSNPNLYWYRQAAGRGLQLLFYSVGIGQISSEVPQNLSASRPQDRQFILSSKKLLLSDSGFYLCAWSVGGGGDTQYFGPGTRLTVL.

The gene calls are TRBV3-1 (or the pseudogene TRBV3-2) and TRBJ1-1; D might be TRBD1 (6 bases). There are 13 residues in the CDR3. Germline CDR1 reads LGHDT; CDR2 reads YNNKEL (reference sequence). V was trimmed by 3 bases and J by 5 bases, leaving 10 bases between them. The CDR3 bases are TGTGCCAGCAGCCAGGGGGCGCAGACTGAAGCTTTCTTT. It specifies CASSQGAQTEAFF.

The CDR3 region has the DNA TGCAGCGCCGACTCGAACACTGAAGCTTTCTTT. Its translation is CSADSNTEAFF. V gene TRBV29-1 combines with J gene TRBJ1-1, with D unclear. The CDR3 extends over 11 amino acids. V was cut by 7 bases and J by 1 base, with 7 bases left in between. Germline V gives CDR1 SQVTM, CDR2 ANQGSEA.

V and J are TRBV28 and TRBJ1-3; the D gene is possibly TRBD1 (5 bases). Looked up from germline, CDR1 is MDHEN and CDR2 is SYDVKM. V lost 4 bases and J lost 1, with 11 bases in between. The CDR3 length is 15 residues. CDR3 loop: CASSSLRGSGNTIYF. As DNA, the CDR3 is TGTGCCAGCAGTTCCCTCCGGGGGTCTGGAAACACCATATATTTT. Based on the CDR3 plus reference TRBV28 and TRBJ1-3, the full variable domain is DVKVTQSSRYLVKRTGEKVFLECVQDMDHENMFWYRQDPGLGLRLIYFSYDVKMKEKGDIPEGYSVSREKKERFSLILESASTNQTSMYLCASSSLRGSGNTIYFGEGSWLTVV.

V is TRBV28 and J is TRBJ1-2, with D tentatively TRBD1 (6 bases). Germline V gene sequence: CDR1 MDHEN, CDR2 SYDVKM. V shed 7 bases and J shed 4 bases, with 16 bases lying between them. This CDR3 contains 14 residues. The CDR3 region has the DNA TGTGCCAGCACACTCTCACAGGGTAGCTATGGCTACACCTTC. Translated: CASTLSQGSYGYTF.

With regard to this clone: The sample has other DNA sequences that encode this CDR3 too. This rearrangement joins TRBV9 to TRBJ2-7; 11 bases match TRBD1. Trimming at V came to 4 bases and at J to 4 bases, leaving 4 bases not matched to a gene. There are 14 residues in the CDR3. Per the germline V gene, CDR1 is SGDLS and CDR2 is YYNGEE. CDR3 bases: TGTGCCAGCAGCCCCGGACAGGGGGCATACGAGCAGTACTTC. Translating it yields CASSPGQGAYEQYF.

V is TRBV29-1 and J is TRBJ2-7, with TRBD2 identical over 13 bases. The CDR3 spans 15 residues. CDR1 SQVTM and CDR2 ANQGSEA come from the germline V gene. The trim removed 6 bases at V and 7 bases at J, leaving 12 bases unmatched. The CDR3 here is CSVTRGTSGDVEQYF. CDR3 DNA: TGCAGCGTGACTCGCGGGACTAGCGGGGATGTAGAGCAGTACTTC.

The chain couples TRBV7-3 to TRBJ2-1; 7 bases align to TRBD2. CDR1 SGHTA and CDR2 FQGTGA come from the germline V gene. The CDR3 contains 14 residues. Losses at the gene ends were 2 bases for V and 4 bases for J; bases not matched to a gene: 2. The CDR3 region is CASSLGGEYNEQFF. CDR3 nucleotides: TGTGCCAGCAGCTTAGGGGGGGAATACAATGAGCAGTTCTTC. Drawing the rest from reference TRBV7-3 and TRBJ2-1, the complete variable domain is GAGVSQTPSNKVTEKGKYVELRCDPISGHTALYWYRQSLGQGPEFLIYFQGTGAADDSGLPNDRFFAVRPEGSVSTLKIQRTERGDSAVYLCASSLGGEYNEQFFGPGTRLTVL.

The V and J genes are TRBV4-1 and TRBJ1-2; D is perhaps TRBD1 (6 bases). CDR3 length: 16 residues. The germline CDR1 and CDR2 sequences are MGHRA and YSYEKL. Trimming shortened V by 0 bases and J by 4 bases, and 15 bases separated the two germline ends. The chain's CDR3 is CASSQDPGQRGYGYTF. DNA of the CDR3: TGCGCCAGCAGCCAAGATCCGGGACAACGAGGCTATGGCTACACCTTC.

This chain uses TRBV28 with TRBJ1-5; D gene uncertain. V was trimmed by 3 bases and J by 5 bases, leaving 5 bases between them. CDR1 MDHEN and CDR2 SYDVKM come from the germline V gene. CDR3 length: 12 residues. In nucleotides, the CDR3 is TGTGCCAGCAGTTTGCTCCATCAGCCCCAGCATTTT. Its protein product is CASSLLHQPQHF.

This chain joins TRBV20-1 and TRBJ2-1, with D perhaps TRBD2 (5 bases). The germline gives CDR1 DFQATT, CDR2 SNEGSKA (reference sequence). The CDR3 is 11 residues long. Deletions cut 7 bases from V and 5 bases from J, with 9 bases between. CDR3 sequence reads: CSGLNHNEQFF. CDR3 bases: TGCAGTGGACTAAACCACAATGAGCAGTTCTTC.

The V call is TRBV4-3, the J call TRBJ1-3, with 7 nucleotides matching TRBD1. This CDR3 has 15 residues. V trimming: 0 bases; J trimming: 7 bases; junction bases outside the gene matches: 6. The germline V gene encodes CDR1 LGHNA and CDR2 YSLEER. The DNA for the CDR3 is TGCGCCAGCAGCCAAGATGGGACAGTCTTGAACACCATATATTTT. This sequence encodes CASSQDGTVLNTIYF.

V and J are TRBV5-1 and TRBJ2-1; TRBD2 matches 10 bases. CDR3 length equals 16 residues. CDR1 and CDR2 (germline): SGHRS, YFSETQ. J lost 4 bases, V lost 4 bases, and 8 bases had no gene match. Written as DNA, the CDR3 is TGCGCCAGCAGCCCTGGAGCGGGAGGGACATACAATGAGCAGTTCTTC. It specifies CASSPGAGGTYNEQFF.

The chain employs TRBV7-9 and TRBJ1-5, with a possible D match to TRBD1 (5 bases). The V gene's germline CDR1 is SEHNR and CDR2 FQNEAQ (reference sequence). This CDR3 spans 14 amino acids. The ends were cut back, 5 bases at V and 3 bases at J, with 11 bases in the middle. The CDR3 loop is CASSRAGPNQPQHF. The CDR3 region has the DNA TGTGCCAGCAGCCGTGCGGGGCCCAATCAGCCCCAGCATTTT. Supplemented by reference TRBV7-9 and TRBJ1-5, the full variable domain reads DTGVSQNPRHKITKRGQNVTFRCDPISEHNRLYWYRQTLGQGPEFLTYFQNEAQLEKSRLLSDRFSAERPKGSFSTLEIQRTEQGDSAMYLCASSRAGPNQPQHFGDGTRLSIL.

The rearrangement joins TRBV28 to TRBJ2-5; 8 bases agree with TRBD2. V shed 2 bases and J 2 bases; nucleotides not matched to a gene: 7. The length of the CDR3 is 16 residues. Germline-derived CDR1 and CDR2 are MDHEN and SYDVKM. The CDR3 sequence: CASSLTGLGGQETQYF. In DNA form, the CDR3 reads TGTGCCAGCAGTTTAACGGGACTAGGGGGGCAAGAGACCCAGTACTTC.